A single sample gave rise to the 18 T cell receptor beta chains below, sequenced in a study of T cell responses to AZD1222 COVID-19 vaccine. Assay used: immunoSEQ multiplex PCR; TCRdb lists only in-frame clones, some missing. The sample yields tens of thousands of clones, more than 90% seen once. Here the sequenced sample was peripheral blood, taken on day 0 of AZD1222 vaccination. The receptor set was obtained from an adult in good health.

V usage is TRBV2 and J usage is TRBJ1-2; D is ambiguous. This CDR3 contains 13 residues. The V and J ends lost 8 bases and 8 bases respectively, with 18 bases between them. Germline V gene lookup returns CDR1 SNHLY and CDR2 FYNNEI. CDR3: CASGPQGPPGYTF. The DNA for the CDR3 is TGTGCCAGCGGGCCTCAAGGCCCACCAGGCTACACCTTC.

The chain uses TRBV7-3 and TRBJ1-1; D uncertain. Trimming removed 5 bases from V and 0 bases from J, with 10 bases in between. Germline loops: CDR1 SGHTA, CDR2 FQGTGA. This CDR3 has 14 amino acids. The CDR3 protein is CASSLYPMNTEAFF. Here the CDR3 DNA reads TGTGCCAGCAGCCTCTACCCCATGAACACTGAAGCTTTCTTT.

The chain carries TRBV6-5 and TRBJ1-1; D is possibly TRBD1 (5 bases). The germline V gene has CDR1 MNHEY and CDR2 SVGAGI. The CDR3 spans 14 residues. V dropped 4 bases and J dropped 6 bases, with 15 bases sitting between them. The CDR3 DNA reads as TGTGCCAGCAGTTTACTCGGGGGGGGTTCTGAAGCTTTCTTT. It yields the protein CASSLLGGGSEAFF.

The CDR3: CASSLASTGLGYGYTF. The CDR3 DNA follows: TGCGCCAGCAGCTTGGCCTCGACAGGGTTGGGTTATGGCTACACCTTC. This chain joins TRBV5-1 and TRBJ1-2; 7 bases line up with TRBD1. Unmatched junction bases numbered 10, after V lost 0 bases and J lost 5 bases. Germline CDR1 and CDR2: SGHRS and YFSETQ. The CDR3 has 16 amino acids.

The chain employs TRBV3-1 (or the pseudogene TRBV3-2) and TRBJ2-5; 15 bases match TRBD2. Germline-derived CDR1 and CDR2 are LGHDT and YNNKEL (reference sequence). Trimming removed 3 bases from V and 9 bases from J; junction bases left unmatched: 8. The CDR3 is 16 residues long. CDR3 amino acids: CASSQELGLAGGAQYF. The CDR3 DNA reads TGTGCCAGCAGCCAGGAACTAGGACTAGCGGGGGGGGCCCAGTACTTC.

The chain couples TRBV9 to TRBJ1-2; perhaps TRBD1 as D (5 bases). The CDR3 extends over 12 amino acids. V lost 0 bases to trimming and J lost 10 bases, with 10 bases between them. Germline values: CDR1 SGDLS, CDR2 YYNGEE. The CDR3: CASSVGKGPYTF. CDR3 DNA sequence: TGTGCCAGCAGCGTAGGGAAGGGGCCCTACACCTTC.

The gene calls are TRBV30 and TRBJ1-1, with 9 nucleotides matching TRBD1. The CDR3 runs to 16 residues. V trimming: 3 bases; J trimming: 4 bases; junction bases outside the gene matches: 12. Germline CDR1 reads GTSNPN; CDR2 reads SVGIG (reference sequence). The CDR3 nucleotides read TGTGCCTGGAGGACACAGGGGGCGGGGAGGGGCACTGAAGCTTTCTTT. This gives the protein CAWRTQGAGRGTEAFF.

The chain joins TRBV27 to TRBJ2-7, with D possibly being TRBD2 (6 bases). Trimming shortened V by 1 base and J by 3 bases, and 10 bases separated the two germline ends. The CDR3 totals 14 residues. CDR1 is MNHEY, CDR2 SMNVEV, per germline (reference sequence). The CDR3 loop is CASSLFPGGYEQYF. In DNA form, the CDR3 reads TGTGCCAGCAGTTTATTTCCCGGGGGCTACGAGCAGTACTTC.

CDR3 amino acids: CASSHLTIAGGPTGELFF. As DNA, the CDR3 is TGCGCCAGCAGTCATCTCACTATAGCGGGGGGGCCCACCGGGGAGCTGTTTTTT. The chain links TRBV23-1 to TRBJ2-2, with 11 positions matching TRBD2. TRBV23-1 qualifies as an ORF whose function is uncertain. J lost 4 bases, V lost 3 bases, and 10 bases had no gene match. The CDR3 contains 18 residues.

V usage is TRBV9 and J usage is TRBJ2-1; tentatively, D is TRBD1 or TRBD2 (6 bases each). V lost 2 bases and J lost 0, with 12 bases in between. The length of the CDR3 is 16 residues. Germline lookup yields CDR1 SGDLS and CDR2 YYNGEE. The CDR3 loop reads CASSVRGGRSYNEQFF. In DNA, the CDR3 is TGTGCCAGCAGCGTTCGTGGGGGGCGCTCCTACAATGAGCAGTTCTTC.

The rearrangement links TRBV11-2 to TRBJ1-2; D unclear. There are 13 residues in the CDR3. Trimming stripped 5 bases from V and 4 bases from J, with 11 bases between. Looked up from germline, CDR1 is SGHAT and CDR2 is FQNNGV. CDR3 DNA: TGTGCCAGCAGCCCTAGGGATCGCTATGGCTACACCTTC. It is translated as CASSPRDRYGYTF.

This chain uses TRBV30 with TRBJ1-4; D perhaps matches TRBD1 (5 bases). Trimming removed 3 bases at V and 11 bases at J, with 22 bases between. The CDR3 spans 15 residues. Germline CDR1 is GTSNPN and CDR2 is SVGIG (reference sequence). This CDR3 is CAWSPAAGTTRKLFF. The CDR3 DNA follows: TGTGCCTGGAGCCCTGCTGCGGGGACGACTAGGAAACTGTTTTTT.

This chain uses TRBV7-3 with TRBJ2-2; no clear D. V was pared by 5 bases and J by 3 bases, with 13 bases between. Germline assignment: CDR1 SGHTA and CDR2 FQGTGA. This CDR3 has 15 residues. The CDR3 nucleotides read TGTGCCAGCAGCCCCTACAACACCTACACCGGGGAGCTGTTTTTT. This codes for CASSPYNTYTGELFF.

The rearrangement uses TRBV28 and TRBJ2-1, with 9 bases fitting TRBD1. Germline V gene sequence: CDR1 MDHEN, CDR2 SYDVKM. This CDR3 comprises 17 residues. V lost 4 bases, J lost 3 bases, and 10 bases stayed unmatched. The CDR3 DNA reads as TGTGCCAGCAGTTCTTCACAGGGGGGACAGGGCTACAATGAGCAGTTCTTC. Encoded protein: CASSSSQGGQGYNEQFF.

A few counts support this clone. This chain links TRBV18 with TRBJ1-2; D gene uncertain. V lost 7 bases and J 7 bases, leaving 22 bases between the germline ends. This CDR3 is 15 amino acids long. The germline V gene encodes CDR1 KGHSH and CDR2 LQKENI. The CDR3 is CASLPGDKIYGGYTF. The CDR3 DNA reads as TGTGCCAGCTTACCGGGAGACAAGATTTATGGTGGCTACACCTTC.

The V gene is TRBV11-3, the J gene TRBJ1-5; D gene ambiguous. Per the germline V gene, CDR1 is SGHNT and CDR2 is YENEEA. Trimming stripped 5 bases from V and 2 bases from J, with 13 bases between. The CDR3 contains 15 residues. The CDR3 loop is CASSRWWQGNQPQHF. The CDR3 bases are TGTGCCAGCAGCCGGTGGTGGCAGGGCAATCAGCCCCAGCATTTT.

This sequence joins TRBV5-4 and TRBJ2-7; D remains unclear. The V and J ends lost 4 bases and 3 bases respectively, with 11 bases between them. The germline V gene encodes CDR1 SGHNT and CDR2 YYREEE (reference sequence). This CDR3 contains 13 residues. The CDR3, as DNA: TGTGCCAGCAGCCCCTATGGCCTCTACGAGCAGTACTTC. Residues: CASSPYGLYEQYF.

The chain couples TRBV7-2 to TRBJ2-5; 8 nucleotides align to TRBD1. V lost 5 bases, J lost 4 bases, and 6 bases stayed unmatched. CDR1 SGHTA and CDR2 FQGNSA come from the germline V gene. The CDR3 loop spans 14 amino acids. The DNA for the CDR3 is TGTGCCAGCAGCACGACAGGGGTGTTAGAGACCCAGTACTTC. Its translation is CASSTTGVLETQYF.